A single sample gave rise to the 10 T cell receptor beta chains below, sequenced in a study of neoadjuvant anti-PD-1 for oral cavity cancer (dated by TCRdb to the early 2020s). Library construction relied on the immunoSEQ multiplex PCR assay. TCRdb took this table from immuneACCESS and kept in-frame rearrangements with V and J called. Such tables lack part of the clones; where checked against another copy, unresolved V genes explain under half of the gap, and the rest is unexplained. This sample has under 15,000 clones in its table, and 64% of those were observed once. In total, the top ten clones hold approximately 7% of the sample. The sample's time point label, in plain terms: before neoadjuvant nivolumab. The sequencing used tumor tissue, collected before nivolumab (anti-PD-1) treatment. The receptor source for this set is a person aged 35-79 years with oral cavity squamous cell carcinoma. The donor label of this sample is uncertain.

The chain links TRBV28 to TRBJ2-5; 7 nucleotides line up with TRBD2. Germline V gene sequence: CDR1 MDHEN, CDR2 SYDVKM. V lost 6 bases and J lost 5; bases outside the gene matches: 9. The CDR3 extends over 14 amino acids. As DNA, the CDR3 is TGTGCCAGCAGGGGGGAGGGCCCGGCGGAGACCCAGTACTTC. Translation: CASRGEGPAETQYF.

The chain carries TRBV7-8 and TRBJ2-5; TRBD2 aligns across 9 bases. The CDR3 spans 17 residues. Unmatched junction bases numbered 11, after V lost 4 bases and J lost 2 bases. Germline CDR1 and CDR2: SGHVS and FQNEAQ. The CDR3 nucleotides are TGTGCCAGCAGCTCATCCCCTCGGACTAGCGCTCAAGAGACCCAGTACTTC. Its protein product is CASSSSPRTSAQETQYF. Variable domain in full (rest from reference TRBV7-8 and TRBJ2-5): GAGVSQSPRYKVAKRGQDVALRCDPISGHVSLFWYQQALGQGPEFLTYFQNEAQLDKSGLPSDRFFAERPEGSVSTLKIQRTQQEDSAVYLCASSSSPRTSAQETQYFGPGTRLLVL.

The chain uses TRBV18 and TRBJ2-7; the match to TRBD1 covers 10 bases. V gave up 6 bases and J gave up 5 bases; unmatched junction bases: 4. The CDR3 runs 13 residues. Germline V CDR1 and CDR2: KGHSH, LQKENI. The CDR3 sequence: CASSTGTGDEQYF. DNA for the CDR3: TGTGCCAGCTCTACCGGGACAGGGGACGAGCAGTACTTC.

The CDR3 spells CASSEGTGWNEQFF. CDR3 sequence (DNA): TGTGCCAGCTCCGAGGGGACAGGGTGGAATGAGCAGTTCTTC. The chain is built from TRBV7-3 and TRBJ2-1; the match to TRBD1 covers 9 bases. V lost 8 bases, J lost 7 bases, and 9 bases stayed unmatched. From germline, CDR1 is SGHTA and CDR2 FQGTGA. This CDR3 has 14 amino acids. Complete variable domain (other parts from reference TRBV7-3 and TRBJ2-1): GAGVSQTPSNKVTEKGKYVELRCDPISGHTALYWYRQSLGQGPEFLIYFQGTGAADDSGLPNDRFFAVRPEGSVSTLKIQRTERGDSAVYLCASSEGTGWNEQFFGPGTRLTVL.

The J gene is TRBJ2-1, the V gene TRBV6-1, with 10 positions matching TRBD2. In germline, CDR1 is MNHNS, CDR2 SASEGT. The CDR3 totals 16 residues. Trimming at V came to 2 bases and at J to 7 bases, leaving 8 bases not matched to a gene. The CDR3 here is CASSEFLAGALNEQFF. DNA for the CDR3: TGTGCCAGCAGTGAATTTCTAGCGGGGGCTCTTAATGAGCAGTTCTTC.

The chain combines TRBV5-3 with TRBJ2-5; 7 positions match TRBD2. TRBV5-3 is annotated as an ORF whose role is uncertain. The V and J ends lost 8 bases and 2 bases, in that order; junction bases with no gene match: 9. The CDR3 is made up of 14 amino acids. In DNA, the CDR3 is TGTGCCAGCAGCCCTCAGCGGGGTCAAGAGACCCAGTACTTC. It specifies CASSPQRGQETQYF.

The rearrangement links TRBV7-3 to TRBJ2-1, with 8 bases lining up with TRBD2. Germline V gives CDR1 SGHTA, CDR2 FQGTGA. CDR3 length: 14 amino acids. Unmatched junction bases numbered 8, after V lost 5 bases and J lost 8 bases. Written as DNA, the CDR3 is TGTGCCAGCAGCGGGACTAGGGGGGTGGATGAGCAGTTCTTC. It encodes CASSGTRGVDEQFF. Combining the CDR3 with reference TRBV7-3 and TRBJ2-1 gives the whole variable domain GAGVSQTPSNKVTEKGKYVELRCDPISGHTALYWYRQSLGQGPEFLIYFQGTGAADDSGLPNDRFFAVRPEGSVSTLKIQRTERGDSAVYLCASSGTRGVDEQFFGPGTRLTVL.

This chain links TRBV4-1 with TRBJ1-4, with D unclear. The length of the CDR3 is 15 residues. Per the germline V gene, CDR1 is MGHRA and CDR2 is YSYEKL. V lost 1 base and J lost 0, with 6 bases in between. CDR3 sequence: CASSQVQATNEKLFF. CDR3 sequence (DNA): TGCGCCAGCAGCCAAGTCCAAGCAACTAATGAAAAACTGTTTTTT.

The chain has TRBV7-2 and TRBJ1-2; D may be TRBD1 (6 bases). V was clipped by 1 base and J by 7 bases, with 16 bases between them. Germline assignment: CDR1 SGHTA and CDR2 FQGNSA. The CDR3 has 15 amino acids. The CDR3 bases are TGTGCCAGCAGCTTAGAGGCGGGGGGCCGTGGTGGCTACACCTTC. Translation: CASSLEAGGRGGYTF.

This clone was seen a single time. The chain carries TRBV19 and TRBJ1-5; tentative D call: TRBD1 (5 bases). The CDR3 sequence is 16 residues long. V was clipped by 6 bases and J by 2 bases, with 17 bases between them. Germline CDR1 reads LNHDA; CDR2 reads SQIVND (reference sequence). CDR3 sequence reads: CASRVRDLGGNQPQHF. CDR3 DNA: TGTGCCAGTAGAGTAAGGGACCTGGGAGGCAATCAGCCCCAGCATTTT. Drawing the rest from reference TRBV19 and TRBJ1-5, the complete variable domain is DGGITQSPKYLFRKEGQNVTLSCEQNLNHDAMYWYRQDPGQGLRLIYYSQIVNDFQKGDIAEGYSVSREKKESFPLTVTSAQKNPTAFYLCASRVRDLGGNQPQHFGDGTRLSIL.